Presented here are 16 T cell receptor beta chains from one specimen sequenced in a study of control samples from healthy donors and cancer patients. The protocol was immunoSEQ multiplex PCR, while the TCRdb copy is restricted to in-frame clones and leaves out a portion. The sample lists approximately 170,000 clones; almost 90% were seen once. Sequences were obtained from blood. The receptors stem from a woman in her 30s in good health.

The rearrangement uses TRBV19 and TRBJ2-1, with TRBD2 matching 13 bases. This CDR3 contains 22 residues. Germline lookup yields CDR1 LNHDA and CDR2 SQIVND (reference sequence). V lost 3 bases and J lost 0; bases outside the gene matches: 17. CDR3 region: CASSILPPGLAGDGISYNEQFF. CDR3 DNA: TGTGCCAGTAGTATCCTCCCCCCTGGACTAGCGGGAGACGGCATCTCCTACAATGAGCAGTTCTTC.

The chain couples TRBV27 to TRBJ2-7; 8 bases align to TRBD1. Germline V gene sequence: CDR1 MNHEY, CDR2 SMNVEV (reference sequence). CDR3 length: 14 residues. With 1 base clipped from V and 3 bases from J, the junction kept 2 bases outside the gene matches. The CDR3 sequence is CASSLWGTGYEQYF. In nucleotides, the CDR3 is TGTGCCAGCAGTTTATGGGGGACAGGCTACGAGCAGTACTTC.

Notes on this clone: This sample also contains other DNA sequences that code for the same CDR3. The V gene is TRBV19, the J gene TRBJ2-7; the match to TRBD1 covers 9 bases. Germline trimming cut 2 bases from V and 1 base from J; bases unmatched to any gene: 3. This CDR3 has 15 amino acids. Germline V lookup: CDR1 LNHDA, CDR2 SQIVND (reference sequence). The CDR3 sequence is CASSIKGTGSYEQYF. The CDR3 DNA is TGTGCCAGTAGTATAAAAGGGACAGGGTCCTACGAGCAGTACTTC.

V is TRBV7-8 and J is TRBJ2-2, with D unclear. Germline-derived CDR1 and CDR2 are SGHVS and FQNEAQ. CDR3 length: 14 amino acids. Trimming pared 2 bases from V and 4 bases from J, leaving 8 bases between. This CDR3 reads CASSLSVGTGELFF. The CDR3 region has the DNA TGTGCCAGCAGCTTATCGGTGGGCACCGGGGAGCTGTTTTTT.

The chain is built from TRBV6-4 and TRBJ2-3, with TRBD2 as a possible D gene (6 bases). CDR1 MRHNA and CDR2 SNTAGT come from the germline V gene. V was shortened by 6 bases and J by 1 base, with 8 bases between the two germline ends. The CDR3 contains 13 residues. CDR3 in DNA: TGTGCCAGCAGCGCTAGCGGCACAGATACGCAGTATTTT. Translated, it gives CASSASGTDTQYF.

The V call is TRBV19, the J call TRBJ1-5; TRBD1 matches at 9 bases. J was trimmed by 5 bases and V by 6 bases; bases with no gene match: 8. Germline assignment: CDR1 LNHDA and CDR2 SQIVND (reference sequence). The CDR3 has 15 amino acids. This chain's CDR3 is CASRLGQGQHQPQHF. The DNA of the CDR3 is TGTGCCAGTAGACTGGGACAGGGACAGCATCAGCCCCAGCATTTT.

The chain carries TRBV19 and TRBJ2-5; tentatively, D is TRBD2 (5 bases). The CDR3 totals 14 residues. V shed 3 bases and J shed 2 bases, with 10 bases lying between them. Germline loops: CDR1 LNHDA, CDR2 SQIVND (reference sequence). Here the CDR3 DNA reads TGTGCCAGTAGTATTGGGGAGTTTCAAGAGACCCAGTACTTC. This gives the protein CASSIGEFQETQYF.

The chain links TRBV5-4 to TRBJ2-1, with 11 nucleotides matching TRBD2. V shed 0 bases and J 6 bases; nucleotides not matched to a gene: 2. Germline CDR1 reads SGHNT; CDR2 reads YYREEE (reference sequence). The CDR3 has 15 amino acids. CDR3 sequence reads: CASSLGLAGGNEQFF. In DNA, the CDR3 is TGTGCCAGCAGCTTGGGGCTAGCGGGAGGCAATGAGCAGTTCTTC.

The chain is built from TRBV2 and TRBJ1-2; TRBD1 is a possible D gene (5 bases). The CDR3 runs 15 residues. Germline V CDR1 and CDR2: SNHLY, FYNNEI. V lost 5 bases and J 2 bases, leaving 15 bases between the germline ends. CDR3 loop: CASSRPGHTNYGYTF. The DNA of the CDR3 is TGTGCCAGCAGTCGTCCCGGACATACAAACTATGGCTACACCTTC.

This clone has just one count. This sequence joins TRBV28 and TRBJ2-3, with no clear D. Between the trimmed V and J ends, which lost 4 bases and 2 bases, there was a span of 10 bases. From germline, CDR1 is MDHEN and CDR2 SYDVKM. The CDR3 totals 14 residues. The CDR3 region is CASSSSRVTDTQYF. The CDR3 DNA reads TGTGCCAGCAGTTCTTCCCGCGTCACAGATACGCAGTATTTT.

The gene calls are TRBV28 and TRBJ1-2; 10 nucleotides agree with TRBD1. The CDR3 is made up of 15 amino acids. Per germline, CDR1 MDHEN and CDR2 SYDVKM. V trimming: 6 bases; J trimming: 5 bases; junction bases outside the gene matches: 9. The CDR3 region is CASSRTGGSLYGYTF. The CDR3, as DNA: TGTGCCAGCAGCCGGACAGGGGGATCCCTGTATGGCTACACCTTC.

V usage is TRBV2 and J usage is TRBJ1-2, with TRBD1 matching 8 bases. The CDR3 covers 14 residues. The junction had 10 bases not matched to a gene; V was cut back by 7 bases and J by 6 bases. Germline CDR1 SNHLY, CDR2 FYNNEI. The CDR3 sequence: CASKTGGLSDGYTF. The CDR3 DNA sequence: TGTGCCAGCAAAACAGGGGGTTTATCTGATGGCTACACCTTC. Full variable domain (remainder filled in from reference TRBV2 and TRBJ1-2): EPEVTQTPSHQVTQMGQEVILRCVPISNHLYFYWYRQILGQKVEFLVSFYNNEISEKSEIFDDQFSVERPDGSNFTLKIRSTKLEDSAMYFCASKTGGLSDGYTFGSGTRLTVV.

The V and J genes are TRBV10-2 and TRBJ2-5; no clear D. Looked up from germline, CDR1 is WSHSY and CDR2 is SAAADI. The CDR3 runs 15 residues. The ends were cut back, 4 bases at V and 2 bases at J, with 14 bases in the middle. CDR3 sequence: CASSALTRSQETQYF. DNA for the CDR3: TGCGCCAGCAGTGCCTTGACCAGAAGTCAAGAGACCCAGTACTTC.

The rearrangement joins TRBV6-6 to TRBJ2-3; D remains unclear. This CDR3 contains 11 residues. The germline gives CDR1 MNHNY, CDR2 SVGAGI (reference sequence). Between the trimmed V and J ends, which lost 7 bases and 1 base, there was a span of 3 bases. CDR3 loop: CASTRTDTQYF. The DNA for the CDR3 is TGTGCCAGCACTCGCACAGATACGCAGTATTTT.

The chain links TRBV5-5 to TRBJ2-6; D is perhaps TRBD2 (6 bases). V lost 0 bases, J lost 0 bases, and 7 bases lay in between. Germline lookup yields CDR1 SGHKS and CDR2 YYEKEE (reference sequence). This CDR3 comprises 16 residues. The CDR3 reads CASSLVGGSGANVLTF. CDR3 DNA sequence: TGTGCCAGCAGCTTGGTGGGGGGCTCTGGGGCCAACGTCCTGACTTTC.

The chain has TRBV27 and TRBJ2-7; a possible D gene is TRBD2 (6 bases). CDR1 and CDR2 (germline): MNHEY, SMNVEV (reference sequence). Trimming shortened V by 2 bases and J by 2 bases, and 13 bases separated the two germline ends. CDR3 size: 15 residues. CDR3 sequence (DNA): TGTGCCAGCAGTTTACGGCGGGACGCGACCTACGAGCAGTACTTC. The encoded protein is CASSLRRDATYEQYF.